The 20 T cell receptor beta chains in this list originate from one sample, sequenced in a study of STAT5B mutations in CD4+ large granular lymphocyte leukemia. The repertoire was sequenced with immunoSEQ multiplex PCR; TCRdb's copy has only in-frame clones and lacks some. There are approximately 36,000 clones in the sample; about 80% occur only once, and approximately 0.53% lies in the top ten. The material sequenced was CD4+ T cells from blood buffy coats. Source of these receptors: a human donor in good health.

This chain connects TRBV10-2 to TRBJ2-1, with D perhaps given as TRBD1 or TRBD2 (5 bases each). The CDR3 runs to 14 residues. V was pared by 2 bases and J by 15 bases, with 20 bases between. Germline lookup yields CDR1 WSHSY and CDR2 SAAADI. The CDR3 protein is CASSESLGEKRPFF. CDR3 coding DNA: TGCGCCAGCAGTGAGAGTTTGGGGGAAAAGCGGCCGTTCTTC.

The rearrangement uses TRBV2 and TRBJ2-5; D unresolved. Germline-derived CDR1 and CDR2 are SNHLY and FYNNEI. V was cut by 1 base and J by 5 bases, with 11 bases left in between. The CDR3 runs 14 residues. The CDR3 sequence: CASSEDLDVETQYF. CDR3 DNA sequence: TGTGCCAGCAGTGAAGATCTAGATGTGGAGACCCAGTACTTC. The full variable domain, completed using reference TRBV2 and TRBJ2-5, is EPEVTQTPSHQVTQMGQEVILRCVPISNHLYFYWYRQILGQKVEFLVSFYNNEISEKSEIFDDQFSVERPDGSNFTLKIRSTKLEDSAMYFCASSEDLDVETQYFGPGTRLLVL.

The gene calls are TRBV7-9 and TRBJ2-1; possibly TRBD1 for D (6 bases). The CDR3 loop spans 14 amino acids. The germline V gene has CDR1 SEHNR and CDR2 FQNEAQ (reference sequence). V was shortened by 4 bases and J by 3 bases, with 10 bases between the two germline ends. The CDR3 sequence: CASSSQQGYNEQFF. Here the CDR3 DNA reads TGTGCCAGCAGCTCGCAACAGGGCTACAATGAGCAGTTCTTC. The complete variable domain, with remaining parts taken from reference TRBV7-9 and TRBJ2-1, reads DTGVSQNPRHKITKRGQNVTFRCDPISEHNRLYWYRQTLGQGPEFLTYFQNEAQLEKSRLLSDRFSAERPKGSFSTLEIQRTEQGDSAMYLCASSSQQGYNEQFFGPGTRLTVL.

The V and J genes are TRBV5-4 and TRBJ2-2; D may be TRBD1 (6 bases). The CDR3 has 14 residues. Between the trimmed V and J ends, which lost 5 bases and 2 bases, there was a span of 10 bases. Germline CDR1 and CDR2: SGHNT and YYREEE (reference sequence). CDR3 sequence (DNA): TGTGCCAGCAGAGTGGACAGCAACACCGGGGAGCTGTTTTTT. It encodes CASRVDSNTGELFF.

The chain carries TRBV19 and TRBJ1-2; D is unresolved. Trimming cost V 2 bases and J 0 bases, with 10 bases left between them. The CDR3 has 15 residues. CDR1 LNHDA and CDR2 SQIVND come from the germline V gene (reference sequence). Here the CDR3 DNA reads TGTGCCAGTAGTATATGGGCACGACCTAACTATGGCTACACCTTC. Encoded protein: CASSIWARPNYGYTF.

V usage is TRBV6-6 and J usage is TRBJ2-2, with D possibly matching TRBD2 (6 bases). The length of the CDR3 is 14 residues. Germline V CDR1 and CDR2: MNHNY, SVGAGI (reference sequence). V dropped 8 bases and J dropped 6 bases, with 16 bases sitting between them. The CDR3 bases are TGTGCCAGCTTCCCCAGGACGGGGGCCGGGGAGCTGTTTTTT. Residues: CASFPRTGAGELFF.

J is TRBJ2-4 and V is TRBV4-2, with D tentatively TRBD2 (7 bases). The germline gives CDR1 LGHNA, CDR2 YNFKEQ. The CDR3 has 18 amino acids. Between the trimmed V and J ends, which lost 0 bases and 4 bases, there was a span of 19 bases. CDR3 coding DNA: TGTGCCAGCAGCCAAGAACCGGGGGGCCGGGACCCGAAAAACATTCAGTACTTC. This gives the protein CASSQEPGGRDPKNIQYF.

V gene TRBV6-5 combines with J gene TRBJ1-2; 11 nucleotides align to TRBD1. Germline CDR1 and CDR2: MNHEY and SVGAGI. This CDR3 comprises 14 residues. The J segment lost 4 bases and the V segment lost 7 bases, leaving 5 bases of the junction unmatched. The CDR3 bases are TGTGCCAGCACCGGGACAGGGGGATCCTATGGCTACACCTTC. Protein product: CASTGTGGSYGYTF.

This clone showed up just a few times. V and J are TRBV5-1 and TRBJ2-3, with 7 positions matching TRBD2. Unmatched junction bases numbered 6, after V lost 3 bases and J lost 2 bases. Germline V gives CDR1 SGHRS, CDR2 YFSETQ. The CDR3 totals 15 residues. CDR3 sequence: CASSYRDYLTDTQYF. The CDR3 DNA reads TGCGCCAGCAGCTACCGGGACTACCTCACAGATACGCAGTATTTT.

V and J are TRBV2 and TRBJ2-5, with D unresolved. Trimming shortened V by 6 bases and J by 0 bases, and 5 bases separated the two germline ends. CDR3 length: 12 residues. Germline V gene data show CDR1 as SNHLY and CDR2 as FYNNEI. This chain's CDR3 is CASRTDQETQYF. The CDR3 bases are TGTGCCAGCAGGACCGACCAAGAGACCCAGTACTTC. The full variable domain, in which reference TRBV2 and TRBJ2-5 provide the parts outside the CDR3, is EPEVTQTPSHQVTQMGQEVILRCVPISNHLYFYWYRQILGQKVEFLVSFYNNEISEKSEIFDDQFSVERPDGSNFTLKIRSTKLEDSAMYFCASRTDQETQYFGPGTRLLVL.

V is TRBV7-2 and J is TRBJ2-6, with D possibly being TRBD1 or TRBD2 (5 bases each). The CDR3 length is 16 residues. CDR1 and CDR2 from the germline V gene are SGHTA and FQGNSA. Trimming cost V 5 bases and J 0 bases, with 11 bases left between them. For the CDR3, the DNA is TGTGCCAGCAGCGCTCCTGGGGGCTCTGGGGCCAACGTCCTGACTTTC. Translated, it gives CASSAPGGSGANVLTF.

This clone was picked up a small number of times. The V and J genes are TRBV7-2 and TRBJ2-7, with D maybe TRBD1 (6 bases). In germline, CDR1 is SGHTA, CDR2 FQGNSA. V gave up 9 bases and J gave up 0 bases, with 12 bases separating them. The CDR3 is made up of 13 amino acids. The CDR3 DNA reads TGTGCCAGTCGAGACAGGTACTCCTACGAGCAGTACTTC. Translated: CASRDRYSYEQYF.

Remarks on this clone: An end of the junction does not agree with germline; a read error may underlie this. V is TRBV23-1 and J is TRBJ2-3; 7 bases fit TRBD1. TRBV23-1 is an ORF for which the function is uncertain. The CDR3 is 9 amino acids. CDR3 nucleotides: TGCGCCAGCAGTCGGACAGGCCGTTTT. Encoded protein: CASSRTGRF.

This chain joins TRBV5-1 and TRBJ1-1; 7 bases map to TRBD1. V dropped 0 bases and J dropped 3; count of bases not matched to a gene: 8. The germline gives CDR1 SGHRS, CDR2 YFSETQ. The CDR3 extends over 16 amino acids. CDR3 in amino acids: CASSLGDRAGDTEAFF. The CDR3 region has the DNA TGCGCCAGCAGCTTGGGCGACAGGGCTGGGGACACTGAAGCTTTCTTT.

This chain links TRBV4-3 with TRBJ2-7; possibly TRBD1 for D (6 bases). V lost 1 base to trimming and J lost 3 bases, with 19 bases between them. The CDR3 contains 17 residues. Germline-derived CDR1 and CDR2 are LGHNA and YSLEER. The CDR3 region has the DNA TGCGCCAGCAGCCAAGGGGGAGACAGGAAGTATGTCTACGAGCAGTACTTC. Amino acid sequence: CASSQGGDRKYVYEQYF.

The genes are TRBV4-1 and TRBJ2-3; 12 bases are a match to TRBD2. J gave up 5 bases and V 0 bases, and 18 bases lay outside the gene matches. The germline gives CDR1 MGHRA, CDR2 YSYEKL. The CDR3 runs 21 residues. Here the CDR3 reads CASSQEPPLAGGPLGGDTQYF. The CDR3 DNA reads TGCGCCAGCAGCCAAGAACCCCCACTAGCGGGGGGCCCTCTCGGTGGAGATACGCAGTATTTT.

This rearrangement joins TRBV21-1 to TRBJ2-7. TRBV21-1 is labeled a pseudogene. The CDR3 length is 18 residues. The CDR3 loop is CASSKRWFRGPGSYEQYF. The CDR3 region has the DNA TGTGCCAGCAGCAAACGCTGGTTCCGGGGCCCAGGATCCTACGAGCAGTACTTC.

The chain couples TRBV11-1 to TRBJ2-2; tentative D call: TRBD1 (5 bases). Deletions cut 5 bases from V and 1 base from J, with 11 bases between. Germline values: CDR1 SGHAT, CDR2 FQDESV (reference sequence). This CDR3 has 15 residues. CDR3 loop: CASSDRRKNTGELFF. The CDR3 nucleotides are TGTGCCAGCAGCGACAGACGGAAGAACACCGGGGAGCTGTTTTTT. The whole variable domain, filled in from reference TRBV11-1 and TRBJ2-2, reads EAEVAQSPRYKITEKSQAVAFWCDPISGHATLYWYRQILGQGPELLVQFQDESVVDDSQLPKDRFSAERLKGVDSTLKIQPAELGDSAMYLCASSDRRKNTGELFFGEGSRLTVL.

Here the CDR3 DNA reads TGTGCCAGCAGTGTACCTGAATTGGCTAGCGGGGAGTACTACAATGAGCAGTTCTTC. Translation gives CASSVPELASGEYYNEQFF. The chain links TRBV9 to TRBJ2-1; 9 nucleotides line up with TRBD2. Looked up from germline, CDR1 is SGDLS and CDR2 is YYNGEE. V lost 5 bases, J lost 3 bases, and 18 bases stayed unmatched. The CDR3 is 19 residues long.

V is TRBV4-2 and J is TRBJ2-3; TRBD2 might be the D (6 bases). This CDR3 is built from 15 residues. The V end was cut by 4 bases, the J end by 5 bases, with 16 bases between. Germline V gene sequence: CDR1 LGHNA, CDR2 YNFKEQ. CDR3 bases: TGTGCCAGCAGCCCCCTCACTGGGGGGAGAGATACGCAGTATTTT. It is translated as CASSPLTGGRDTQYF.